The sequence of this T cell receptor (beta chain) was determined in a study of T cell responses to AZD1222 COVID-19 vaccine. Findings and limits, study-wide: The breadth and depth of Spike-specific TCRs increased once two AZD1222 doses had been given.

This clone appeared once. The antigen is unknown. TCRdb's table, derived via immunoSEQ multiplex PCR, lists solely in-frame clones and lacks some. Among about 260,000 clones listed, approximately 93% were seen once. The input for sequencing was peripheral blood, taken on day 0 of AZD1222 vaccination. The TCR sequence derives from an adult in good health.

In nucleotides, the CDR3 is TGTGCCAGTAGCCCGGCAGGGGGTGAAGCTTTCTTT. It is translated as CASSPAGGEAFF. This rearrangement joins TRBV19 to TRBJ1-1; 7 bases align to TRBD1. After removal of 6 bases from V and 7 bases from J, the junction contained 5 bases not matched to a gene. The CDR3 is made up of 12 amino acids. Germline lookup yields CDR1 LNHDA and CDR2 SQIVND (reference sequence).